This T cell receptor beta chain was identified in a study of neurological immune-mediated disorders. Findings of the study overall: None of the CDR3 amino acid sequences found in expanded clones was shared across subjects. This suggests that the TCR-beta repertoires were private in all groups. While HTLV-1-associated myelopathy showed the greatest TCR clonal expansion, multiple sclerosis showed the least, falling below healthy controls.

The unsorted libraries were produced from 2 million PBMCs held at -80 C. The making of cDNA relied on 5'RACE with 10-nucleotide random UMIs. TCRdb independently ran MiXCR on the 5' RACE reads; one entry per CDR3 protein. The repertoire holds over 60,000 distinct CDR3 sequences, approximately 5% seen once, with about 2% in the top ten. The sample holds many counts of this clonotype. The target antigen is unknown. The CDR3 extends over 17 amino acids. The germline V gene encodes CDR1 LGHNA and CDR2 YNFKEQ. V lost 3 bases, J lost 4 bases, and 13 bases stayed unmatched. The rearrangement uses TRBV4-2 and TRBJ2-5, with 8 bases lining up with TRBD2. The receptor's source is a woman in her twenties or thirties with multiple sclerosis. Sequencing was done on a sample of PBMCs. The CDR3 DNA sequence: TGTGCCAGCAGCCAGTTAGCGGGGACGGGGGTCTCAGAGACCCAGTACTTC. Its protein is CASSQLAGTGVSETQYF.